This T cell receptor (beta chain) was profiled in a study of Tregs in tolerant kidney transplant recipients. Method: immunoSEQ multiplex PCR; TCRdb's copy keeps in-frame clones and lacks some. The data contain over 50,000 clones, around 85% of them singletons. This CDR3 has 15 amino acids. CDR1 is SEHNR and CDR2 is FQNEAQ in the germline V gene (reference sequence). Trimming at V came to 0 bases and at J to 9 bases, leaving 4 bases not matched to a gene. A few counts support this clone. The sample here was Tregs from blood, taken before the transplant. The gene calls are TRBV7-9 and TRBJ2-1; TRBD2 matches 11 bases. This sequence originates from a human donor who received a combined kidney and bone marrow transplant. CDR3 region: CASSLASGGVGEQFF. The CDR3 region has the DNA TGTGCCAGCAGCTTAGCTAGCGGGGGGGTTGGTGAGCAGTTCTTC.